This T cell receptor beta chain was retrieved from a study of T cell responses to AZD1222 COVID-19 vaccine (dated by TCRdb to about 2021). Concerning the study at large: A total of 230 to 250 trial participants underwent TCR sequencing, of whom about 210 received two doses of AZD1222 and 26 received two doses of the MenACWY control vaccine. Trial participants were enrolled into age subgroups of 18-55, 56-69 and 70-plus years, which contained approximately 150, 28 and 58 TCR-sequenced participants, respectively. The paper's findings and limits, for the study overall: Because no samples from the day 14 peak response were available, repertoires could be characterized only after the peak T cell response. Vaccine-associated CD4 TCRs spanned the whole spike protein, with dominant responses in regions 160-218 and 743-854. After two AZD1222 doses, both the breadth and the depth of spike-specific TCRs were significantly higher than at day 0 and than in MenACWY recipients. Only five to seven AZD1222 recipients were SARS-CoV-2 seropositive at baseline, limiting conclusions about previously exposed vaccinees. In the small 56-69-year group, the increase in depth fell short of significance, most likely because of low power. Participants were mostly white British, with more females than males. The authors suggested clonal diversity may have been underestimated. Epitopes outside the regions mutated in the B.1.351 and B.1.1.7 variants were reportedly recognized by nearly half of the unique spike-specific TCRs.

The CDR3 regions of human TCRbeta chains were analyzed by immunosequencing. As for the original processing: TCRs in the repertoires were compared against a reference library of SARS-CoV-2-specific TCRs that had been generated with the MIRA antigen-specificity platform. Breadth was defined as the fraction of unique TCRs that were SARS-CoV-2-associated. Depth was defined as the fraction of total T cells that were SARS-CoV-2-associated. Using the MIRA data, each spike-specific TCR was assigned both to the spike region to which the TCR was reactive and to a CD4 or CD8 class. Log10-transformed breadth and depth values were compared by one-way ANOVA with Sidak's multiple comparisons tests. TCRdb limited this immuneACCESS table to in-frame rearrangements with V and J called. A share of clones is missing; checked studies link under half to unresolved V genes, and the rest is unexplained. That table gives V, J and clone size, and the DNA gave D and trimming. The sample table lists fewer than 250,000 clones, about 93% of them with a count of one. The ten largest clones take up roughly 0.99% of the sample.

The meaning of the sample's time point label: baseline before first vaccination. The sample's treatment or condition label is to be understood as: meningococcal conjugate vaccine given as trial control. Samples from vaccinated people were obtained from the UK trials COV001 and COV002, which included a single-blind randomized controlled phase 2/3 trial of AZD1222 (ChAdOx1 nCoV-19) in healthy adults. Trial participant PBMC samples were collected at day 0 and day 28 after the second dose for TCRbeta chain sequencing. V loses 5 bases, J loses 7 bases, and the germline ends lie 9 bases apart. Counted from cysteine to phenylalanine, this CDR3 has 13 amino acids. Only the CDR3 portion is preserved as DNA: 39 bases, with reading frame beginning at the first base. The germline V gene gives CDR1 as SGHNT and CDR2 as YENEEA. About this clone: The antigen this receptor binds is unknown. No much larger clone exists at a distance of one base, and base qualities are not known.

The sample consisted of peripheral blood, taken on day 0 of MenACWY control vaccination. The rearranged chain carries TRBV11-3 and TRBJ1-6; the D gene is perhaps TRBD1, on 5 matching bases. The TCR originated in an adult in good health. The CDR3 in this case is CASSPEGNSPLHF. The DNA sequence reads TGTGCCAGCAGCCCAGAGGGGAATTCACCCCTCCACTTT. With the rest looked up from the reference TRBV11-3 and TRBJ1-6 genes rather than sequenced, the full variable domain is EAGVVQSPRYKIIEKKQPVAFWCNPISGHNTLYWYLQNLGQGPELLIRYENEEAVDDSQLPKDRFSAERLKGVDSTLKIQPAELGDSAVYLCASSPEGNSPLHFGNGTRLTVT.